This T cell receptor beta chain was recovered during a study of Tregs in tolerant kidney transplant recipients. General study points: Tregs expanded with activated donor B cells seemed most donor-specific.

The data were produced by immunoSEQ multiplex PCR, yet TCRdb's version contains in-frame clones alone and is incomplete. The top ten clones hold around 0.51% of a sample with about 73,000 clones, roughly 98% of them seen once. V shed 5 bases, J shed 3 bases, and the junction held 5 bases outside the gene matches. This CDR3 comprises 13 residues. CDR1 SGHDT and CDR2 YYEEEE come from the germline V gene. Remarks on this clone: Antigen unknown.

Material: CD4+ T cells from blood, obtained before the transplant. This TCR was recovered from a human donor who received a combined kidney and bone marrow transplant. The gene calls are TRBV5-6 and TRBJ2-7; 7 bases map to TRBD2. CDR3 amino acids: CASRPSGLYEQYF. The CDR3 coding sequence is TGTGCCAGCAGGCCTAGCGGACTCTACGAGCAGTACTTC.